This passage covers 10 T cell receptor beta chains from one sample sequenced in a study of T cell repertoires in cytomegalovirus infection. One entry per CDR3 protein results from TCRdb running MiXCR on the reads. The sample has 400,000 or so distinct CDR3 sequences; around 32% are singletons. The specimen sequenced was PBMCs. All receptors derive from a human donor in good health (CMV status not recorded). Some clones in this sample may be carry-over from other donors' samples.

This clonotype was observed at least ten times. V usage is TRBV6-5 and J usage is TRBJ1-4; possibly TRBD1 for D (5 bases). The V gene's germline CDR1 is MNHEY and CDR2 SVGAGI. The V end lost 2 bases, the J end lost 10 bases, and 11 bases lay between the germline ends. The CDR3 is 13 amino acids. In DNA, the CDR3 is TGTGCCAGCAGTTACGGGGGTTCGGGAAAACTGTTTTTT. This codes for CASSYGGSGKLFF.

The V and J genes are TRBV6-1 and TRBJ2-3; no firm D call. CDR1 MNHNS and CDR2 SASEGT come from the germline V gene. This CDR3 has 17 residues. The V end was cut by 2 bases, the J end by 0 bases, with 15 bases between. CDR3 coding DNA: TGTGCCAGCAGTGAACCCCAGACCATTACTAGCACAGATACGCAGTATTTT. Translating it yields CASSEPQTITSTDTQYF.

In DNA form, the CDR3 reads TGTGCCAGCAGTTACCCCGGTATCGCTGAGCAGTTCTTC. The encoded protein is CASSYPGIAEQFF. The V gene is TRBV6-2 or TRBV6-3, the J gene TRBJ2-1; D not certain. The V end lost 2 bases, the J end lost 9 bases, and 11 bases lay between the germline ends. The length of the CDR3 is 13 residues. Germline CDR1 is MNHEY and CDR2 is SVGEGT.

Concerning this clonotype: The junction and the germline gene differ at one end; a read error may be behind it. This chain connects TRBV7-7 to TRBJ2-1; possible D gene TRBD2, 6 bases. CDR1 is SSHAT and CDR2 is FNYEAQ in the germline V gene (reference sequence). The CDR3 totals 17 residues. The CDR3 region is CASSPTLLAASYNEQFF. CDR3 sequence (DNA): TGTGCTAGCAGCCCAACCCTACTAGCAGCCTCCTACAATGAGCAGTTCTTC.

This chain uses TRBV19 with TRBJ1-1, with TRBD1 matching over 7 bases. The V gene end was trimmed by 8 bases and the J gene end by 3 bases; junction bases not matched to a gene: 6. CDR1 is LNHDA and CDR2 is SQIVND in the germline V gene (reference sequence). This CDR3 region has 13 residues. CDR3 region: CASWTGRYTEAFF. The CDR3 region has the DNA TGTGCCAGTTGGACAGGAAGGTACACTGAAGCTTTCTTT.

The chain couples TRBV6-2 or TRBV6-3 to TRBJ2-5; no clear D gene. Trimming took 2 bases from V and 5 from J, leaving 15 bases between them. Germline V gene sequence: CDR1 MNHEY, CDR2 SVGEGT. The CDR3 length is 15 residues. This CDR3 is CASSYGGPPVETQYF. The CDR3 DNA is TGTGCCAGCAGTTACGGCGGACCTCCCGTTGAGACCCAGTACTTC.

In this sample, this clonotype turned up many times. The chain combines TRBV7-2 with TRBJ1-5; maybe TRBD1 (5 bases). This CDR3 region has 14 residues. Per the germline V gene, CDR1 is SGHTA and CDR2 is FQGNSA. The V end lost 5 bases, the J end lost 4 bases, and 12 bases lay between the germline ends. CDR3 loop: CASSPGTANQPQHF. CDR3 in DNA: TGTGCCAGCAGCCCCGGGACGGCGAATCAGCCCCAGCATTTT.

This clonotype was recorded at least ten times. The J gene is TRBJ1-1, the V gene TRBV7-8, with 8 bases matching TRBD1. This CDR3 is 16 amino acids long. Germline V CDR1 and CDR2: SGHVS, FQNEAQ. The V gene end was trimmed by 5 bases and the J gene end by 6 bases; junction bases not matched to a gene: 14. In DNA, the CDR3 is TGTGCCAGCAGCCAAGAGCCGGGACAGGTGATCCCTGAAGCTTTCTTT. It specifies CASSQEPGQVIPEAFF.

The chain links TRBV2 to TRBJ2-3, with D possibly being TRBD1 (7 bases). The CDR3 is 14 residues long. V was shortened by 6 bases and J by 7 bases, with 17 bases between the two germline ends. Germline-derived CDR1 and CDR2 are SNHLY and FYNNEI. This CDR3 reads CASREGQGQNTQYF. CDR3 DNA sequence: TGTGCCAGCAGGGAGGGGCAGGGACAGAATACGCAGTATTTT. Full variable domain (outside the CDR3, taken from reference TRBV2 and TRBJ2-3): EPEVTQTPSHQVTQMGQEVILRCVPISNHLYFYWYRQILGQKVEFLVSFYNNEISEKSEIFDDQFSVERPDGSNFTLKIRSTKLEDSAMYFCASREGQGQNTQYFGPGTRLTVL.

The V call is TRBV28, the J call TRBJ2-5, with D perhaps matching TRBD1 or TRBD2 (5 bases each). Germline V gene lookup returns CDR1 MDHEN and CDR2 SYDVKM. Trimming took 6 bases from V and 2 from J, leaving 25 bases between them. CDR3 length equals 18 residues. The CDR3 spells CASRSPHRTWGRQETQYF. DNA for the CDR3: TGTGCCAGCAGATCTCCCCACCGAACGTGGGGACGTCAAGAGACCCAGTACTTC.